The clone carrying this T cell receptor beta chain was detected a few times. This CDR3 has 14 amino acids. The V gene's germline CDR1 is SGHRS and CDR2 YFSETQ. V shed 2 bases, J shed 5 bases, and the junction held 6 bases outside the gene matches. Sample barcodes and UMIs were carried by the TCR alpha and TCR beta cDNA libraries that 5'RACE generated with constant-segment primers. TCRdb reprocessed the 5' RACE reads with MiXCR, giving one entry per CDR3 protein. Of roughly 52,000 distinct CDR3 sequences in the sample, approximately 6.6% were seen once. This sample is drawn from a study of T-cell memory formation after mild COVID-19. Study overall: TCR clusters showed largely donor specificity.

The sequenced material came from PBMCs or a T cell subset sorted from them (not recorded which). The clonotype was recovered from a man between 18 and 29 years old who had mild COVID-19 (a few samples of this study predate the infection). Cell type and time point are not known. The gene calls are TRBV5-1 and TRBJ2-5; 7 nucleotides line up with TRBD1. Here the CDR3 DNA reads TGCGCCAGCAGCTTCACAGGGGCTTGGGAGACCCAGTACTTC. Translating it yields CASSFTGAWETQYF. The entire variable domain, with the rest obtained from reference TRBV5-1 and TRBJ2-5, is as follows: KAGVTQTPRYLIKTRGQQVTLSCSPISGHRSVSWYQQTPGQGLQFLFEYFSETQRNKGNFPGRFSGRQFSNSRSEMNVSTLELGDSALYLCASSFTGAWETQYFGPGTRLLVL.